These 31 T cell receptor beta chains originate from one sample sequenced in a study of T cells in Graves' hyperthyroidism and ophthalmopathy. RNA transcripts provided the source from which TCR beta CDR3 regions were amplified. HTBI primers were used for first-round RT-PCR of the TCR CDR3. TCRdb re-called the multiplex PCR reads with MiXCR, one entry per CDR3 protein. The data show approximately 590,000 distinct CDR3 sequences, 15% to 19% seen once. Sequences were obtained from blood. These receptors originate from a woman aged 25-40 years with Graves' hyperthyroidism.

In this sample, this clonotype turned up a few times. The chain combines TRBV28 with TRBJ2-2; 10 bases align to TRBD2. The CDR3 loop spans 16 amino acids. Per the germline V gene, CDR1 is MDHEN and CDR2 is SYDVKM. With 8 bases clipped from V and 3 bases from J, the junction kept 9 bases outside the gene matches. For the CDR3, the DNA is TGTGCCAGCTGGGGGCTAGCGGGAGTTTACACCGGGGAGCTGTTTTTT. It codes for CASWGLAGVYTGELFF.

This clonotype was seen ten or more times. V is TRBV7-9 and J is TRBJ2-3; D ambiguous. Trimming removed 3 bases at V and 2 bases at J, with 9 bases between. The CDR3 covers 14 residues. The germline V gene encodes CDR1 SEHNR and CDR2 FQNEAQ (reference sequence). The chain's CDR3 is CASSLGRATDTQYF. In nucleotides, the CDR3 is TGTGCCAGCAGCTTGGGTAGGGCCACAGATACGCAGTATTTT.

The chain combines TRBV6-2 or TRBV6-3 with TRBJ1-2; TRBD1 aligns across 8 bases. Trimming at V came to 0 bases and at J to 1 base, leaving 7 bases not matched to a gene. This CDR3 has 17 residues. Germline CDR1 is MNHEY and CDR2 is SVGEGT. In nucleotides, the CDR3 is TGTGCCAGCAGTTACTCCCGCAGGGGGCCGATTAACTATGGCTACACCTTC. It specifies CASSYSRRGPINYGYTF.

The chain couples TRBV30 to TRBJ2-2; TRBD2 matches 7 bases. Germline V gene sequence: CDR1 GTSNPN, CDR2 SVGIG (reference sequence). Trimming at V came to 1 base and at J to 0 bases, leaving 11 bases not matched to a gene. CDR3 length: 18 amino acids. Here the CDR3 DNA reads TGTGCCTGGAGTGGGAGAGCGGGACCGATACCGAACACCGGGGAGCTGTTTTTT. It encodes CAWSGRAGPIPNTGELFF.

In this sample, this clonotype turned up many times. This chain uses TRBV20-1 with TRBJ1-5; D unresolved. The V and J ends lost 5 bases and 4 bases respectively, with 12 bases between them. The CDR3 has 13 residues. Germline V gene lookup returns CDR1 DFQATT and CDR2 SNEGSKA (reference sequence). CDR3 DNA: TGCAGTGCTGTGCCGGGATATAATCAGCCCCAGCATTTT. It translates to CSAVPGYNQPQHF.

The chain couples TRBV6-1 to TRBJ2-7, with TRBD2 matching over 11 bases. With V trimmed by 4 bases and J by 4 bases, 9 bases remained unmatched. This CDR3 has 16 amino acids. CDR1 MNHNS and CDR2 SASEGT come from the germline V gene. DNA of the CDR3: TGTGCCAGCAGTGTTCGACTAGCGGGAACCATGTACGAGCAGTACTTC. Its protein product is CASSVRLAGTMYEQYF.

This clonotype was counted many times. This chain uses TRBV14 with TRBJ2-1; the D is unclear. There are 15 residues in the CDR3. The germline V gene encodes CDR1 SGHDN and CDR2 FVKESK. Trimming removed 1 base from V and 3 bases from J, with 10 bases in between. The CDR3: CASSQAAAHYNEQFF. In nucleotides, the CDR3 is TGTGCCAGCAGCCAAGCGGCGGCCCACTACAATGAGCAGTTCTTC.

This clonotype was recorded at least ten times. The chain couples TRBV3-1 to TRBJ2-7; unclear D gene. Germline assignment: CDR1 LGHDT and CDR2 YNNKEL (reference sequence). The CDR3 totals 13 residues. The V gene lost 2 bases and the J gene lost 3 bases, with 8 bases spanning the gap. The CDR3 region is CASSQLSNYEQYF. The CDR3 DNA reads TGTGCCAGCAGCCAACTCTCAAACTACGAGCAGTACTTC.

This clonotype occurred many times. CDR3 sequence reads: CASSRRQGPSYEQYF. DNA of the CDR3: TGTGCCAGCAGTCGCCGACAGGGGCCATCCTACGAGCAGTACTTC. The chain combines TRBV12-3 or TRBV12-4 with TRBJ2-7; 8 bases align to TRBD1. V lost 5 bases to trimming and J lost 1 base; unmatched junction nucleotides: 7. This CDR3 is built from 15 residues.

V usage is TRBV6-2 or TRBV6-3 and J usage is TRBJ2-7; D not resolved. Trimming cost V 2 bases and J 0 bases, with 8 bases left between them. The CDR3 is made up of 14 amino acids. Germline CDR1 and CDR2: MNHEY and SVGEGT. CDR3 nucleotides: TGTGCCAGCAGTTACCGTGCTCTCTCCTACGAGCAGTACTTC. It is translated as CASSYRALSYEQYF.

This clonotype has ten or more counts. The V call is TRBV6-5, the J call TRBJ2-2, with TRBD2 as a possible D gene (6 bases). The germline V gene encodes CDR1 MNHEY and CDR2 SVGAGI. This CDR3 contains 16 residues. V lost 2 bases and J 3 bases, leaving 13 bases between the germline ends. CDR3 nucleotides: TGTGCCAGCAGTTACGGCGGGACTGGGGACACCGGGGAGCTGTTTTTT. Translation gives CASSYGGTGDTGELFF.

The chain links TRBV20-1 to TRBJ1-5; D gene ambiguous. With 6 bases removed from V and 4 bases from J, the gap between germline ends came to 13 bases. The length of the CDR3 is 13 residues. CDR1 and CDR2 (germline): DFQATT, SNEGSKA (reference sequence). CDR3 nucleotides: TGCAGTGCAAGGAGCTGGGATAATCAGCCCCAGCATTTT. Its translation: CSARSWDNQPQHF.

The V gene is TRBV2, the J gene TRBJ1-1; D is unclear. Germline CDR1 and CDR2: SNHLY and FYNNEI. Trimming shortened V by 7 bases and J by 2 bases, and 11 bases separated the two germline ends. The CDR3 contains 13 residues. DNA of the CDR3: TGTGCCAGCACTACGGATCAAAACACTGAAGCTTTCTTT. This encodes CASTTDQNTEAFF.

This clonotype appeared many times. The chain is built from TRBV20-1 and TRBJ2-1, with 9 bases lining up with TRBD2. CDR3 length equals 16 residues. Germline assignment: CDR1 DFQATT and CDR2 SNEGSKA (reference sequence). J gave up 9 bases and V 3 bases, and 15 bases lay outside the gene matches. CDR3 coding DNA: TGCAGTGCTAGGGGGGCTAGCGGGGACAGTTTGGGTGAGCAGTTCTTC. As protein: CSARGASGDSLGEQFF.

The V gene is TRBV7-9, the J gene TRBJ2-4, with TRBD1 matching 10 bases. CDR3 size: 12 residues. V lost 5 bases to trimming and J lost 14 bases; unmatched junction nucleotides: 6. CDR1 and CDR2 (germline): SEHNR, FQNEAQ (reference sequence). This CDR3 reads CASSPDRGLKYF. Written as DNA, the CDR3 is TGTGCCAGCAGCCCCGACAGGGGGCTTAAGTACTTC.

The V call is TRBV15, the J call TRBJ2-7, with 9 bases that match TRBD2. Germline values: CDR1 LNHNV, CDR2 YYDKDF (reference sequence). The CDR3 spans 16 residues. Unmatched junction bases numbered 6, after V lost 1 base and J lost 2 bases. The CDR3 nucleotides read TGTGCCACCAGCAGAGGAGAGGTAGCGGGAGCCTACGAGCAGTACTTC. This translates into CATSRGEVAGAYEQYF.

The chain recombines TRBV5-5 with TRBJ2-7; D is ambiguous. CDR1 and CDR2 (germline): SGHKS, YYEKEE (reference sequence). The length of the CDR3 is 14 residues. V was cut by 1 base and J by 5 bases, with 13 bases left in between. CDR3 amino acids: CASSLLRPPNEQYF. CDR3 nucleotides: TGTGCCAGCAGCTTGCTGAGACCCCCTAACGAGCAGTACTTC.

As for this clonotype: A much bigger clone sits one base away, suggesting this may be a read error. The chain couples TRBV7-2 to TRBJ2-5, with D possibly TRBD2 on 7 matching bases. The germline V gene has CDR1 SGHTA and CDR2 FQGNSA. CDR3 length equals 15 residues. Trimming took off 7 bases at V and 2 bases at J, with 17 bases between the two ends. CDR3 sequence (DNA): TGTGCCAGCAACCTGGGGGAGGGGGGACAAGAGACCCAGTACTTC. Its protein product is CASNLGEGGQETQYF.

The chain couples TRBV29-1 to TRBJ1-4, with TRBD1 identical over 7 bases. Germline V gene sequence: CDR1 SQVTM, CDR2 ANQGSEA. CDR3 length: 14 amino acids. V shed 4 bases, J shed 5 bases, and the junction held 7 bases outside the gene matches. CDR3: CSVADRVLNEKLFF. CDR3 nucleotide sequence: TGCAGCGTTGCCGACAGGGTTTTAAATGAAAAACTGTTTTTT.

This clonotype was observed at least ten times. The rearrangement uses TRBV3-1 and TRBJ2-3; 11 bases line up with TRBD2. This CDR3 region has 18 residues. The V segment lost 5 bases and the J segment 0 bases; nucleotides outside the gene matches: 10. Germline CDR1 reads LGHDT; CDR2 reads YNNKEL (reference sequence). CDR3 sequence reads: CASSFEGTSGPSTDTQYF. Here the CDR3 DNA reads TGTGCCAGCAGCTTCGAAGGGACTAGCGGCCCTAGCACAGATACGCAGTATTTT.

This clonotype appeared many times. This sequence joins TRBV6-5 and TRBJ2-1; no clear D gene. Germline CDR1 and CDR2: MNHEY and SVGAGI. With 2 bases removed from V and 10 bases from J, the gap between germline ends came to 18 bases. The CDR3 is 15 amino acids. DNA for the CDR3: TGTGCCAGCAGTTACCCGAAATTAGACTCACGGGAGCAGTTCTTC. The encoded protein is CASSYPKLDSREQFF.

This clonotype was detected ten times or more. The chain links TRBV30 to TRBJ2-1; a weak D match, TRBD1 (6 bases). The germline gives CDR1 GTSNPN, CDR2 SVGIG (reference sequence). The germline V and J ends were trimmed by 7 bases and 9 bases, with 16 bases remaining between them. CDR3 length: 12 amino acids. CDR3 residues: CAYNTGFPEQFF. In nucleotides, the CDR3 is TGTGCCTACAATACAGGGTTTCCTGAGCAGTTCTTC.

This clonotype has only one observation. This rearrangement joins TRBV30 to TRBJ2-7; D assignment may be TRBD1 or TRBD2 (5 bases each). This CDR3 is built from 15 residues. Trimming shortened V by 4 bases and J by 5 bases, and 21 bases separated the two germline ends. The germline V gene encodes CDR1 GTSNPN and CDR2 SVGIG (reference sequence). DNA of the CDR3: TGTGCCTGGACTCTATTGGGACGGGATTTCGACGAGCAGTACTTC. The encoded protein is CAWTLLGRDFDEQYF.

Ten or more counts support this clonotype. The chain carries TRBV12-3 or TRBV12-4 and TRBJ2-3; a possible D gene is TRBD1 (6 bases). This CDR3 is built from 17 residues. Trimming pared 7 bases from V and 2 bases from J, leaving 22 bases between. Written as DNA, the CDR3 is TGTGCCAGCACGCTTCGGCCCACCGGGACATACACAGATACGCAGTATTTT. It translates to CASTLRPTGTYTDTQYF.

A note on this clonotype: Compared with germline, one end of the junction differs, possibly owing to a read error. J is TRBJ1-4 and V is TRBV27; D is uncertain. CDR1 is MNHEY and CDR2 is SMNVEV in the germline V gene (reference sequence). The CDR3 extends over 15 amino acids. CDR3 coding DNA: TGTGCCAGCAGTTTAAAGAGACGCGAGAATGAAGAACTGTTTTTT. Encoded protein: CASSLKRRENEELFF.

The chain links TRBV12-3 or TRBV12-4 to TRBJ1-6; D ambiguous. Between the trimmed V and J ends, which lost 3 bases and 9 bases, there was a span of 12 bases. The CDR3 is made up of 14 amino acids. This CDR3 is CASSFRGLGSPLHF. CDR3 nucleotide sequence: TGTGCCAGCAGTTTTCGGGGTTTGGGTTCACCCCTCCACTTT.

Ten or more counts support this clonotype. The chain joins TRBV28 to TRBJ2-7, with D perhaps matching TRBD2 (6 bases). The germline V gene has CDR1 MDHEN and CDR2 SYDVKM. V was trimmed by 5 bases and J by 0 bases, leaving 14 bases between them. The CDR3 is 15 residues long. CDR3 nucleotides: TGTGCCAGCAGTACAAGACGGAGGGACTCCTACGAGCAGTACTTC. Translation: CASSTRRRDSYEQYF. Complete variable domain (other parts from reference TRBV28 and TRBJ2-7): DVKVTQSSRYLVKRTGEKVFLECVQDMDHENMFWYRQDPGLGLRLIYFSYDVKMKEKGDIPEGYSVSREKKERFSLILESASTNQTSMYLCASSTRRRDSYEQYFGPGTRLTVT.

This clonotype was seen many times. The V and J genes are TRBV2 and TRBJ2-1; TRBD2 aligns across 13 bases. The CDR3 has 20 residues. V was clipped by 6 bases and J by 1 base; unmatched bases: 15. The V gene's germline CDR1 is SNHLY and CDR2 FYNNEI. The CDR3 DNA follows: TGTGCCAGCAGCCGCAAGGGACTAGCGGGAAGGATAGGGTCCTACAATGAGCAGTTCTTC. Translated, it gives CASSRKGLAGRIGSYNEQFF.

This clonotype was detected many times. Here the CDR3 reads CSARPIRRYQETQYF. CDR3 DNA sequence: TGCAGTGCTAGACCGATTAGGCGGTACCAAGAGACCCAGTACTTC. The chain links TRBV20-1 to TRBJ2-5; the D is unclear. V lost 2 bases, J lost 0 bases, and 13 bases lay in between. CDR3 length: 15 residues. Germline assignment: CDR1 DFQATT and CDR2 SNEGSKA (reference sequence).

This clonotype was observed a few times. The chain carries TRBV12-3 or TRBV12-4 and TRBJ2-7; 8 bases map to TRBD1. The CDR3 extends over 21 amino acids. Losses at the gene ends were 4 bases for V and 3 bases for J; bases not matched to a gene: 26. The DNA for the CDR3 is TGTGCCAGCAGTTCCTCAGTTGACCATCTTCAAACAGGGGGAAAGAACTACGAGCAGTACTTC. It specifies CASSSSVDHLQTGGKNYEQYF.

The chain has TRBV6-2 or TRBV6-3 and TRBJ2-7; 9 bases match TRBD2. Germline CDR1 MNHEY, CDR2 SVGEGT. V lost 7 bases to trimming and J lost 2 bases; unmatched junction nucleotides: 6. The CDR3 runs to 14 residues. CDR3 amino acids: CASTPSGNAYEQYF. In DNA form, the CDR3 reads TGTGCCAGCACCCCTAGCGGGAACGCCTACGAGCAGTACTTC.